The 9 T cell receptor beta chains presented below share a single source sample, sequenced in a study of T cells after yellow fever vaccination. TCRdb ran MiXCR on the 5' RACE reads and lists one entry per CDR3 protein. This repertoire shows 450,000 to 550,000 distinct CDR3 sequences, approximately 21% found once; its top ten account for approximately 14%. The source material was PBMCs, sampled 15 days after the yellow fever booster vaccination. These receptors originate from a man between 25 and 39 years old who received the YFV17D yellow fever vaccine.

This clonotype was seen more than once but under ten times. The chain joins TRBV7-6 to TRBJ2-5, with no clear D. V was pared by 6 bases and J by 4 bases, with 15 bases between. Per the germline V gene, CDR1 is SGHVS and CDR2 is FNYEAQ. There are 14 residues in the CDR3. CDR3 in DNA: TGTGCCAGCAGGGTCGTAGGATCTGGAGAGACCCAGTACTTC. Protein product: CASRVVGSGETQYF.

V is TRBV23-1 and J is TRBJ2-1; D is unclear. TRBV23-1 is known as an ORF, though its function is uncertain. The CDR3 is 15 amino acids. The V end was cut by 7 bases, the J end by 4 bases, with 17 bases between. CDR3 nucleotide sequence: TGCGCCAGCACCGCATCAAGGCAGGCTTACAATGAGCAGTTCTTC. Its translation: CASTASRQAYNEQFF.

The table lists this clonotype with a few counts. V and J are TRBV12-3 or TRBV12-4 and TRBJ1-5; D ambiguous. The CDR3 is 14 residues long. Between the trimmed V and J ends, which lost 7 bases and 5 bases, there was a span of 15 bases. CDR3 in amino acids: CASTPGWFDQPQHF. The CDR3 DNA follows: TGTGCCAGCACTCCTGGGTGGTTCGATCAGCCCCAGCATTTT.

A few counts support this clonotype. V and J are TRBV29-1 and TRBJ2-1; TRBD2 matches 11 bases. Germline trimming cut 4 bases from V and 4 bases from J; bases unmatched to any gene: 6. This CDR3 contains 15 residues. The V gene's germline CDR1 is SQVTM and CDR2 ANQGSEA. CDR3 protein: CSVGLAGRRYNEQFF. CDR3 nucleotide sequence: TGCAGCGTTGGACTAGCGGGACGGCGGTACAATGAGCAGTTCTTC.

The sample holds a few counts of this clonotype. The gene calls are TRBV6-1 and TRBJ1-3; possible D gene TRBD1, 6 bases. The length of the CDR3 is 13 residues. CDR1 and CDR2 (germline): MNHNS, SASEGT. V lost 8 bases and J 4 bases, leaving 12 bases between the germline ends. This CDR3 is CASWGAAGNTIYF. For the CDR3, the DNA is TGTGCCAGCTGGGGGGCGGCGGGAAACACCATATATTTT.

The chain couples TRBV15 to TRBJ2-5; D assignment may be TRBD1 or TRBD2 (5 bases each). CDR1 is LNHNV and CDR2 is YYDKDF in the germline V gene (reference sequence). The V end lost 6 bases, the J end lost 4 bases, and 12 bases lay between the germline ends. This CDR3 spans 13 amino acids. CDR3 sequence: CATSRNGGETQYF. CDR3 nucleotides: TGTGCCACCAGTCGTAATGGGGGAGAGACCCAGTACTTC.

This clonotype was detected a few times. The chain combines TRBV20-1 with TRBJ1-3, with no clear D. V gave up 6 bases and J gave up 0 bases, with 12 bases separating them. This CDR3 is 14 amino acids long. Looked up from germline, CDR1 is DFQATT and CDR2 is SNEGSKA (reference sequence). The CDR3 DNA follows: TGCAGTGCCTGGGCTGTTGACTCTGGAAACACCATATATTTT. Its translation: CSAWAVDSGNTIYF.

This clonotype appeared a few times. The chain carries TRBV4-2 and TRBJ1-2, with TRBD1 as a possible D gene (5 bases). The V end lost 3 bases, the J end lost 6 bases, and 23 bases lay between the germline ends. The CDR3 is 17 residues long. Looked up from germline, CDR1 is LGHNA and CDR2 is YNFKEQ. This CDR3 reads CASSQPGGGIRKDGYTF. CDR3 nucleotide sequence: TGTGCCAGCAGCCAGCCGGGGGGGGGAATAAGGAAGGATGGCTACACCTTC.

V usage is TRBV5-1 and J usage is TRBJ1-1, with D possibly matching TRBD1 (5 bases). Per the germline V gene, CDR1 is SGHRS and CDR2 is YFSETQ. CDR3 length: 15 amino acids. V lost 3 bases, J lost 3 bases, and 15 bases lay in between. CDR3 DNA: TGCGCCAGCAGCTCCCTCCGGGGGAGCGACACTGAAGCTTTCTTT. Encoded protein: CASSSLRGSDTEAFF.